This T cell receptor beta chain was sequenced during a study of OX40 agonist ivuxolimab in advanced cancers. Looking at the study overall: At under 85% male, the cohort had a mean age of 60 years, ranging from roughly 20 to 80. Prior anti-PD-1, anti-PD-L1 or anti-CTLA-4 therapy was allowed; around 40% had some.

Unmatched junction bases numbered 8, after V lost 6 bases and J lost 4 bases. The germline CDR1 and CDR2 sequences are MGHRA and YSYEKL. CDR3 size: 15 residues. Libraries were prepared by immunoSEQ multiplex PCR; TCRdb keeps only in-frame clonotypes and omits some of them. The data contain around 72,000 clones, 70% to 90% of them seen just once; the ten biggest clones take up roughly 15%. The chain links TRBV4-1 to TRBJ1-2; 10 bases agree with TRBD1. The sequencing used CD4+ or CD8+ T cells sorted from blood, collected in a trial of the OX40 agonist ivuxolimab. The sequence was obtained from an adult with an advanced solid tumor such as melanoma, head and neck, liver or kidney cancer. The CDR3 is CASSPRQGAGYGYTF. The CDR3 DNA reads as TGCGCCAGCAGTCCGAGACAGGGGGCTGGCTATGGCTACACCTTC.